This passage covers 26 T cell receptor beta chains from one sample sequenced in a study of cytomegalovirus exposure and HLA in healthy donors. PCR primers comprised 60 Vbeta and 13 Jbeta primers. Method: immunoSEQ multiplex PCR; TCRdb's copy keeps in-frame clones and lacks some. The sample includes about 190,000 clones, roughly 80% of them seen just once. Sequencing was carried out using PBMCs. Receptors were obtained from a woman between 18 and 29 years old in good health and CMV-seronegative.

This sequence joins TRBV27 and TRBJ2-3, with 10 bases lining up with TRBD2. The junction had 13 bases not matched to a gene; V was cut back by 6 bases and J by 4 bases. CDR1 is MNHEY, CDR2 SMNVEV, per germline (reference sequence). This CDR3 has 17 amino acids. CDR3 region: CASSPVGLAGVPDTQYF. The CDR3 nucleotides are TGTGCCAGCAGCCCCGTGGGGCTAGCGGGAGTCCCAGATACGCAGTATTTT.

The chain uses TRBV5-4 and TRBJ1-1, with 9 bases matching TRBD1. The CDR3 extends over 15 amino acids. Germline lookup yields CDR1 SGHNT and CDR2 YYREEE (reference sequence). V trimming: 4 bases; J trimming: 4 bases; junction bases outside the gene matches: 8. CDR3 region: CASSPPGQGPTEAFF. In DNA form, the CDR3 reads TGTGCCAGCAGCCCTCCGGGACAGGGTCCCACTGAAGCTTTCTTT.

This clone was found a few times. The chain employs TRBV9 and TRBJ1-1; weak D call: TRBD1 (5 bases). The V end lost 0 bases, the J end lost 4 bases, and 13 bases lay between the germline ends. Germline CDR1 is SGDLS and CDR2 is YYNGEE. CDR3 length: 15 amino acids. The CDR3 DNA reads TGTGCCAGCAGCGTAGAGCCGGAGGGGACCACTGAAGCTTTCTTT. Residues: CASSVEPEGTTEAFF.

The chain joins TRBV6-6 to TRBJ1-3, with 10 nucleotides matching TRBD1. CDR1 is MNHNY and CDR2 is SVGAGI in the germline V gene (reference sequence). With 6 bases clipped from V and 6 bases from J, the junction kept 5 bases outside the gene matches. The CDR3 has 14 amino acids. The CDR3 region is CASSPGQGVNTIYF. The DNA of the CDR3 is TGTGCCAGCAGCCCCGGACAGGGGGTAAACACCATATATTTT.

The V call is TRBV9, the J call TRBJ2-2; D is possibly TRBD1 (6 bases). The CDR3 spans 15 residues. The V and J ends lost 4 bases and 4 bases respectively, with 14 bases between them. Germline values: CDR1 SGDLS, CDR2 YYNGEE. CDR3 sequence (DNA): TGTGCCAGCAGCCCTAGTGTAGGGGGCACCGGGGAGCTGTTTTTT. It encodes CASSPSVGGTGELFF.

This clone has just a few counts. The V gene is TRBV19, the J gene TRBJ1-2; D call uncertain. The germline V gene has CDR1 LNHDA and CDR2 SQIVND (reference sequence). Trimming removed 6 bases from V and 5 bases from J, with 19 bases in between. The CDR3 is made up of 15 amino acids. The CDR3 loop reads CASSAVPVGVYGYTF. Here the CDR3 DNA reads TGTGCCAGTAGCGCCGTCCCCGTCGGGGTTTATGGCTACACCTTC.

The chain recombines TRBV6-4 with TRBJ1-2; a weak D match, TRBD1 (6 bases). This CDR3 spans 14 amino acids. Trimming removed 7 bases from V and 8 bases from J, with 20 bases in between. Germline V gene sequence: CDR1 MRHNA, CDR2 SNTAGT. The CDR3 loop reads CASKSGYREGGYTF. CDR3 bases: TGTGCCAGCAAAAGTGGGTACAGGGAAGGCGGCTACACCTTC.

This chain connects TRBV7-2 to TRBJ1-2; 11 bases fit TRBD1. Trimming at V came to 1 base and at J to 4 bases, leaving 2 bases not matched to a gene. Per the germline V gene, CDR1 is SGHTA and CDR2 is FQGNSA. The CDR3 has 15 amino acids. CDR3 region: CASSLGGTGGYGYTF. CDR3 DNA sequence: TGTGCCAGCAGCTTAGGGGGGACAGGGGGCTATGGCTACACCTTC.

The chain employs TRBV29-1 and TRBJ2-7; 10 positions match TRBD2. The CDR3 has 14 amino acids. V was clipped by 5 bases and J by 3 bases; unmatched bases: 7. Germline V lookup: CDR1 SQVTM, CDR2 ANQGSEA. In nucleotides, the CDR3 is TGCAGCGTTAGCGGGAGGGCCTCTCACTACGAGCAGTACTTC. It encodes CSVSGRASHYEQYF.

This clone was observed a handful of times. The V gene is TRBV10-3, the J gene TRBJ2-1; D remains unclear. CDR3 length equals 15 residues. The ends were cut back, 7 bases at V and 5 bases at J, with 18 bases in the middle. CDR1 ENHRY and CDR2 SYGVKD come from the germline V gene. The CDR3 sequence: CAINGGMRSDNEQFF. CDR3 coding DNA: TGTGCCATCAACGGCGGAATGAGAAGCGACAATGAGCAGTTCTTC.

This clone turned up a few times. CDR3 coding DNA: TGTGCCAGCAGTCCCCAGAACACAGATACGCAGTATTTT. Its translation: CASSPQNTDTQYF. The genes are TRBV28 and TRBJ2-3; unclear D gene. Looked up from germline, CDR1 is MDHEN and CDR2 is SYDVKM. Trimming shortened V by 5 bases and J by 2 bases, and 8 bases separated the two germline ends. The CDR3 runs to 13 residues.

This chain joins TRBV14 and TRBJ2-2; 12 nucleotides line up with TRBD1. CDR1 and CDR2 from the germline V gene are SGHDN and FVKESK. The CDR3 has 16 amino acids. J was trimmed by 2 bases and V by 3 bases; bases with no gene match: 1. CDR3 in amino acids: CASSQGTGGNTGELFF. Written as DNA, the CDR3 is TGTGCCAGCAGCCAGGGGACAGGGGGCAACACCGGGGAGCTGTTTTTT.

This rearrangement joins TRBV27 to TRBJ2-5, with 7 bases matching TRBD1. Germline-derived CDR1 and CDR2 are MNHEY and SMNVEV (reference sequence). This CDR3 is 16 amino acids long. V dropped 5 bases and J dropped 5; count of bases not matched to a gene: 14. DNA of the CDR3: TGTGCCAGCAGTCCACTTCCCCAACAGGGGACGGAGACCCAGTACTTC. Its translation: CASSPLPQQGTETQYF.

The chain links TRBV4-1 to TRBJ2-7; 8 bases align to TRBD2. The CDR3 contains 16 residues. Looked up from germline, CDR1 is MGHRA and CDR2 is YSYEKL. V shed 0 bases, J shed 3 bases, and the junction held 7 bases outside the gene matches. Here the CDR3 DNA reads TGCGCCAGCAGCCAAGATGAATTAGCGGGGAGCTACGAGCAGTACTTC. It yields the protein CASSQDELAGSYEQYF.

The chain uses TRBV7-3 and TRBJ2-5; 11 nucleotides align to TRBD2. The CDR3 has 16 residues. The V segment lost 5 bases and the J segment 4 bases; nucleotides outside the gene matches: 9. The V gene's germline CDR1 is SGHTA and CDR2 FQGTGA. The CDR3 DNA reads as TGTGCCAGCAGCCCACTAGCGGGGGCCCAGGGAGAGACCCAGTACTTC. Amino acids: CASSPLAGAQGETQYF.

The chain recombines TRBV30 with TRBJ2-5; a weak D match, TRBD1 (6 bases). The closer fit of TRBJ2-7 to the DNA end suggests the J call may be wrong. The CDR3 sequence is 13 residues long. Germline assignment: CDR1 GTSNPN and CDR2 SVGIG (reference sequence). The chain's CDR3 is CAWSVRQDAEQYF. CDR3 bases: TGTGCCTGGAGTGTAAGACAGGATGCCGAGCAGTACTTC.

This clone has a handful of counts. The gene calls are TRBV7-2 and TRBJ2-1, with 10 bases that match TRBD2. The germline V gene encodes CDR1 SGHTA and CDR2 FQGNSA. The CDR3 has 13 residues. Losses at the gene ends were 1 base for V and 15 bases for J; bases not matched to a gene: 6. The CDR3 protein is CASSLGLAGARFF. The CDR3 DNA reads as TGTGCCAGCAGCTTAGGACTAGCGGGCGCGCGGTTCTTC. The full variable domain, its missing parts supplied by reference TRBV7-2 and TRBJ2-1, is GAGVSQSPSNKVTEKGKDVELRCDPISGHTALYWYRQSLGQGLEFLIYFQGNSAPDKSGLPSDRFSAERTGGSVSTLTIQRTQQEDSAVYLCASSLGLAGARFFGPGTRLTVL.

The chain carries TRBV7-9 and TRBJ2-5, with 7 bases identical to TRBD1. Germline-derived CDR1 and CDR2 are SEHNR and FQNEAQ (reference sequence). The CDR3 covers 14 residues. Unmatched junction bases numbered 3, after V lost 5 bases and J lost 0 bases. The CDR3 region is CASSTDRDQETQYF. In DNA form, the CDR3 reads TGTGCCAGCAGCACAGACAGGGACCAAGAGACCCAGTACTTC.

The CDR3: CASSLGQGFVSTDTQYF. DNA for the CDR3: TGTGCCAGCAGCCTAGGACAGGGGTTCGTATCCACAGATACGCAGTATTTT. V gene TRBV5-6 combines with J gene TRBJ2-3; 9 bases match TRBD1. V lost 4 bases to trimming and J lost 2 bases; unmatched junction nucleotides: 11. Germline CDR1 is SGHDT and CDR2 is YYEEEE. The length of the CDR3 is 17 residues. Full variable domain (outside the CDR3, taken from reference TRBV5-6 and TRBJ2-3): DAGVTQSPTHLIKTRGQQVTLRCSPKSGHDTVSWYQQALGQGPQFIFQYYEEEERQRGNFPDRFSGHQFPNYSSELNVNALLLGDSALYLCASSLGQGFVSTDTQYFGPGTRLTVL.

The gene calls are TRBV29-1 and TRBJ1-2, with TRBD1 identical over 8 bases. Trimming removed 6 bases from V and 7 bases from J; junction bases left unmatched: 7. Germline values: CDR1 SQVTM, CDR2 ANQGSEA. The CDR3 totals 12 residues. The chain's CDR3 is CSVNRGAGGYTF. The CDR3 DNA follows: TGCAGCGTGAACAGGGGGGCCGGTGGCTACACCTTC.

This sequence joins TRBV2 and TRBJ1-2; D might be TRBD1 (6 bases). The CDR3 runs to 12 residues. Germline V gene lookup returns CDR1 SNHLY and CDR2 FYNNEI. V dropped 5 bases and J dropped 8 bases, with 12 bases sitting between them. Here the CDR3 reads CASSNYREGYTF. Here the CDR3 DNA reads TGTGCCAGCAGTAATTACAGGGAGGGCTACACCTTC.

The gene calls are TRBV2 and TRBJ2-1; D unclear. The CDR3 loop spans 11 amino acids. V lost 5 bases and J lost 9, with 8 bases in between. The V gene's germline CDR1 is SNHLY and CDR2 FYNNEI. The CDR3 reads CASSPPPEQFF. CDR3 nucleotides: TGTGCCAGCAGTCCCCCTCCTGAGCAGTTCTTC.

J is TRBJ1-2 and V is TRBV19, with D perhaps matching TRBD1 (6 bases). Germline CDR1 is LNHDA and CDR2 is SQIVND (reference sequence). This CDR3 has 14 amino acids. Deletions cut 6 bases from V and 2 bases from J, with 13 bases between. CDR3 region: CASSLRTVNYGYTF. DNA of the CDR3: TGTGCCAGTAGCCTGCGGACAGTCAACTATGGCTACACCTTC.

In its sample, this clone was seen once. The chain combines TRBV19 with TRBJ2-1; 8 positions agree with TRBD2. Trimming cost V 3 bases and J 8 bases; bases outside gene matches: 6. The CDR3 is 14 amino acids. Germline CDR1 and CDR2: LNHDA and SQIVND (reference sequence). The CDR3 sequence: CASSMSGSMDEQFF. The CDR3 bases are TGTGCCAGTAGTATGAGCGGGAGTATGGATGAGCAGTTCTTC.

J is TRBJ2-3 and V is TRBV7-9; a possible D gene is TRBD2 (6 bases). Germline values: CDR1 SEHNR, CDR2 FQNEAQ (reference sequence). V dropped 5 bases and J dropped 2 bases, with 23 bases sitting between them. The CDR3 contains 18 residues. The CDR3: CASSPWGGQLKNTDTQYF. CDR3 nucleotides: TGTGCCAGCAGCCCATGGGGAGGACAACTCAAGAACACAGATACGCAGTATTTT.

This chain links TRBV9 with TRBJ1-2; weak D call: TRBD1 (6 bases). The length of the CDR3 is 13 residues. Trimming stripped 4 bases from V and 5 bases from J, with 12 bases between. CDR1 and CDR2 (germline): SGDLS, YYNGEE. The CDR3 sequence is CASSPGGGYGYTF. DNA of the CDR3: TGTGCCAGCAGCCCGGGAGGGGGATATGGCTACACCTTC. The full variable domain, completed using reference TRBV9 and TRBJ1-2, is DSGVTQTPKHLITATGQRVTLRCSPRSGDLSVYWYQQSLDQGLQFLIQYYNGEERAKGNILERFSAQQFPDLHSELNLSSLELGDSALYFCASSPGGGYGYTFGSGTRLTVV.